Only one count was recorded for the clone carrying this TCR beta chain. Its specificity is not known. The sample holds other DNA sequences that translate to the same CDR3. Germline-derived CDR1 and CDR2 are LGHNT and FRNRAP. Unmatched junction bases numbered 11, after V lost 5 bases and J lost 2 bases. The CDR3 runs 16 residues. These data belong to a study of cytomegalovirus exposure and HLA in healthy donors. The study, taken as a whole, reports: The availability of immune exposure information extended only to CMV serostatus. A later analysis showed TCR association rates differing by HLA locus, peaking at DRB1 and lowest at HLA-C. Earlier findings revealed that most TCR beta V segments proved productive either about 90% or about 30% of the time.

The PCR contained 60 Vbeta and 13 Jbeta primers. TCRdb's copy holds only in-frame clones and misses some; the assay was immunoSEQ multiplex PCR. The sample lists approximately 170,000 clones, approximately 85% occurring once. The chain is built from TRBV12-5 and TRBJ2-7, with 8 bases that match TRBD2. The source is a man aged 25 to 40 in good health and CMV-seropositive. Sequencing was carried out using PBMCs. CDR3 bases: TGTGCTAGTGGTCACCAACGAGCGGGAGCTCCCTACGAGCAGTACTTC. This translates into CASGHQRAGAPYEQYF.